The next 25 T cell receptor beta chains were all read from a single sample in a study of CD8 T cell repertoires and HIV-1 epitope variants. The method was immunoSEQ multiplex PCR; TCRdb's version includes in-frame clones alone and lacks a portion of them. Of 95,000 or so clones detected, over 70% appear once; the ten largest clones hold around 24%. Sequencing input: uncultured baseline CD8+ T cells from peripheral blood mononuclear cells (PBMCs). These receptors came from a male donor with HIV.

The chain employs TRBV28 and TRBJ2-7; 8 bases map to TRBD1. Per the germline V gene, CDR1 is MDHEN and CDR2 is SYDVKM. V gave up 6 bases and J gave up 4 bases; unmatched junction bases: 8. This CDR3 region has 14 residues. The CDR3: CASSPGGQEYEQYF. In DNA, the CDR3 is TGTGCCAGCAGCCCCGGGGGACAGGAATACGAGCAGTACTTC.

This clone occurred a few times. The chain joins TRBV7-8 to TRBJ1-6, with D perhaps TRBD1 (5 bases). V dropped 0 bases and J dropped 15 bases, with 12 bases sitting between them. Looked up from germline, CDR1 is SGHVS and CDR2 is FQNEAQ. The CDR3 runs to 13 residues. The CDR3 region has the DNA TGTGCCAGCAGCTTAGCGGTGGGGGGGGTCCTCCACTTT. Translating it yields CASSLAVGGVLHF.

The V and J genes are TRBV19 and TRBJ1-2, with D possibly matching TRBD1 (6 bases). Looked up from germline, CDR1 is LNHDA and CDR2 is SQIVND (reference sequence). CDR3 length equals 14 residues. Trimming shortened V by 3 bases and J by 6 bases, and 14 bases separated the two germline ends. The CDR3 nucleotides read TGTGCCAGTAGTATTCTCCCGGGGGCTGATGGCTACACCTTC. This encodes CASSILPGADGYTF. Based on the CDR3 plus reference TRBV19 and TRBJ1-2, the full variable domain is DGGITQSPKYLFRKEGQNVTLSCEQNLNHDAMYWYRQDPGQGLRLIYYSQIVNDFQKGDIAEGYSVSREKKESFPLTVTSAQKNPTAFYLCASSILPGADGYTFGSGTRLTVV.

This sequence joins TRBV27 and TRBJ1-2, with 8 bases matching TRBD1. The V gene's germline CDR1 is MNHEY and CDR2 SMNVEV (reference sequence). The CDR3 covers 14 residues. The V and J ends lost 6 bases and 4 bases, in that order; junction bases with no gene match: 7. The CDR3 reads CASSSLDRGYGYTF. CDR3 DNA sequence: TGTGCCAGCAGCTCCCTCGACAGGGGCTATGGCTACACCTTC.

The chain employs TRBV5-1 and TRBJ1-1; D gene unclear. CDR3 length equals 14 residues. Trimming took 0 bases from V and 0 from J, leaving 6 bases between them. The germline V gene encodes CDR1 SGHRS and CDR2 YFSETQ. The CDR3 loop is CASSLDRVNTEAFF. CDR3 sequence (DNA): TGCGCCAGCAGCTTGGATCGCGTGAACACTGAAGCTTTCTTT.

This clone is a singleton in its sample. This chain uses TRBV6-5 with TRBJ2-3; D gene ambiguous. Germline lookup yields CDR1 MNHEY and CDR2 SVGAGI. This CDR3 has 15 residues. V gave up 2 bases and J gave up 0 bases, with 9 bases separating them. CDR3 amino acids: CASSYRQGSTDTQYF. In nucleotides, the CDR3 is TGTGCCAGCAGTTACCGGCAAGGGAGCACAGATACGCAGTATTTT.

The CDR3 DNA is TGTGCCAGTAGTATAGCCCGGGACCCCCAGGGGCAAGAGACCCAGTACTTC. Its protein product is CASSIARDPQGQETQYF. The rearrangement links TRBV19 to TRBJ2-5; D perhaps matches TRBD1 (6 bases). Trimming shortened V by 1 base and J by 2 bases, and 17 bases separated the two germline ends. The CDR3 contains 17 residues. Germline CDR1 is LNHDA and CDR2 is SQIVND (reference sequence).

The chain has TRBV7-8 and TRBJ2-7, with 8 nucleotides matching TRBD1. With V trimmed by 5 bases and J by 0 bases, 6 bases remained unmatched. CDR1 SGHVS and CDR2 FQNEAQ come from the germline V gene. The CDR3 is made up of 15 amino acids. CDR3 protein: CASSPGQAYSYEQYF. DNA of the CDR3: TGTGCCAGCAGCCCGGGACAGGCATACTCCTACGAGCAGTACTTC.

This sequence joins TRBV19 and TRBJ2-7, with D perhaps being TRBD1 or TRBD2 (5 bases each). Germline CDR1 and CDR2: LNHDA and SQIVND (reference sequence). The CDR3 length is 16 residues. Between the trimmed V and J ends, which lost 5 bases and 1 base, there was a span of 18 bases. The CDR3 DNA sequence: TGTGCCAGTAGTCCCCAAGGGGCGGGCATTTCCTACGAGCAGTACTTC. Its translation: CASSPQGAGISYEQYF.

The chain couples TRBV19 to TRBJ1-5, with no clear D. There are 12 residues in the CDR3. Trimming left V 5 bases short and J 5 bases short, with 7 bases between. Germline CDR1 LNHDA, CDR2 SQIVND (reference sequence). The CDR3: CASSWLDQPQHF. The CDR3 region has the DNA TGTGCCAGTAGTTGGTTAGATCAGCCCCAGCATTTT. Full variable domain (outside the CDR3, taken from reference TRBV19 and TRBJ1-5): DGGITQSPKYLFRKEGQNVTLSCEQNLNHDAMYWYRQDPGQGLRLIYYSQIVNDFQKGDIAEGYSVSREKKESFPLTVTSAQKNPTAFYLCASSWLDQPQHFGDGTRLSIL.

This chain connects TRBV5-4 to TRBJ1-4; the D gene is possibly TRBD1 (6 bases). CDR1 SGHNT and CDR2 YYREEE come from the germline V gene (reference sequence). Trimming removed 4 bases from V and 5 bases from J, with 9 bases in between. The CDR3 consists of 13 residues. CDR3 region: CASSQDRNEKLFF. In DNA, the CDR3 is TGTGCCAGCAGCCAAGACAGGAATGAAAAACTGTTTTTT.

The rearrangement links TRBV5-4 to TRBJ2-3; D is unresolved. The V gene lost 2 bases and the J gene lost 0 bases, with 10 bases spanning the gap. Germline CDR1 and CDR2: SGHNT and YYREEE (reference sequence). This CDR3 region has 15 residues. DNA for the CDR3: TGTGCCAGCAGCTTAAGCCTTCCTAGCACAGATACGCAGTATTTT. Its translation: CASSLSLPSTDTQYF.

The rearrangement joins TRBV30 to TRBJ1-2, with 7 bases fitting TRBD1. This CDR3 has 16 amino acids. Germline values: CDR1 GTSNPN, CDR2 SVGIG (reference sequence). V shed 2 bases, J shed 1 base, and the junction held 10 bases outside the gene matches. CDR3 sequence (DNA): TGTGCCTGGAGTTCACCGGGACAGACGAATAACTATGGCTACACCTTC. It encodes CAWSSPGQTNNYGYTF.

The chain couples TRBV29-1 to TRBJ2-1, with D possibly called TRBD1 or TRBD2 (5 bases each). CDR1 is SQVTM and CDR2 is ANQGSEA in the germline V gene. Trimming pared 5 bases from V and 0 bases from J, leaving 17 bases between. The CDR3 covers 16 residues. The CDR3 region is CSVNGRDPSSYNEQFF. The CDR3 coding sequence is TGCAGCGTTAACGGCCGGGACCCGAGCTCCTACAATGAGCAGTTCTTC.

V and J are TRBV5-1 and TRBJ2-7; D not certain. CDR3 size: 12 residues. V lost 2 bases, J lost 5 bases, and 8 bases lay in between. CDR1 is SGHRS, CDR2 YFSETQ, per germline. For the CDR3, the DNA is TGCGCCAGCAGCTTTAATATCCACGAGCAGTACTTC. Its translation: CASSFNIHEQYF.

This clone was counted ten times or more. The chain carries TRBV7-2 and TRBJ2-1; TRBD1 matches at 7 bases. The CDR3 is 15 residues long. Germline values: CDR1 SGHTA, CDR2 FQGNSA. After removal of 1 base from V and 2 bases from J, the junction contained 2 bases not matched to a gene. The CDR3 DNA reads TGTGCCAGCAGCTTAGTAGGGGGCGCCTACAATGAGCAGTTCTTC. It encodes CASSLVGGAYNEQFF.

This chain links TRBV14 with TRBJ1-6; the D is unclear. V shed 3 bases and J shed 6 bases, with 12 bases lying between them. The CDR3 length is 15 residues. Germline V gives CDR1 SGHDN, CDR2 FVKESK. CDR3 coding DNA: TGTGCCAGCAGCCAGAGGGCTGGTCCTAATTCACCCCTCCACTTT. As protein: CASSQRAGPNSPLHF.

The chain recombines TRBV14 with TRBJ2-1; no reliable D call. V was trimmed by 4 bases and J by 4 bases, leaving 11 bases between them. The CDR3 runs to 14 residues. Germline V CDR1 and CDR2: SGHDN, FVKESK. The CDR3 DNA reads TGTGCCAGCAGCCCGCCCCGGCGGTACAATGAGCAGTTCTTC. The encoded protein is CASSPPRRYNEQFF.

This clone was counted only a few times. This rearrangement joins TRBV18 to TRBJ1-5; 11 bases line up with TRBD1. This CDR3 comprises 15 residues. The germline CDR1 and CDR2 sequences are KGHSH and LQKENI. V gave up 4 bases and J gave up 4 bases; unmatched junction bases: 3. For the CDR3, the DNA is TGTGCCAGCTCACGGGGACAGGGGGGGAATCAGCCCCAGCATTTT. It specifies CASSRGQGGNQPQHF.

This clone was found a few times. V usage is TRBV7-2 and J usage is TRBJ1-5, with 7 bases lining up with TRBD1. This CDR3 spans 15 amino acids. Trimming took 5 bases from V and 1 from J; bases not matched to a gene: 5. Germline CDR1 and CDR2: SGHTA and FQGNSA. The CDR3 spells CASSTGDGSNQPQHF. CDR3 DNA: TGTGCCAGCAGCACAGGGGATGGGAGCAATCAGCCCCAGCATTTT.

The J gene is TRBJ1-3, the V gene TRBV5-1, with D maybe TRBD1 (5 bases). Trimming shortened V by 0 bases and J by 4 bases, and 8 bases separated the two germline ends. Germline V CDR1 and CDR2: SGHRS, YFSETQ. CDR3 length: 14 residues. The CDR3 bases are TGCGCCAGCAGCTTGGCAGGGTACGGAAACACCATATATTTT. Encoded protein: CASSLAGYGNTIYF.

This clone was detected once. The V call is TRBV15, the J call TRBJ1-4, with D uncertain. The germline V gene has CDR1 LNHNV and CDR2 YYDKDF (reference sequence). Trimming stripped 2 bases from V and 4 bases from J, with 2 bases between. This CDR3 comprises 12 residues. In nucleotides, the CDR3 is TGTGCCACCAGCAGACATAATGAAAAACTGTTTTTT. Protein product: CATSRHNEKLFF.

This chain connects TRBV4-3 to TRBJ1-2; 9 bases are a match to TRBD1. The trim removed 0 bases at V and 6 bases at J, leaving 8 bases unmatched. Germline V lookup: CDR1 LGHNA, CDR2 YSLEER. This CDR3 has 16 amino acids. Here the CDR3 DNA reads TGCGCCAGCAGCCAAGATACAGGGGGCGTTATCGATGGCTACACCTTC. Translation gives CASSQDTGGVIDGYTF.

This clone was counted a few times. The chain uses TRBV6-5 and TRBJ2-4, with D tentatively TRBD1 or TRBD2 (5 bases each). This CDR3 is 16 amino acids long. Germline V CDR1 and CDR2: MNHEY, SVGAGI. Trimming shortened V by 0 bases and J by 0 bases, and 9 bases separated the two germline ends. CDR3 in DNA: TGTGCCAGCAGTTACTCGAGGGACCTAGCCAAAAACATTCAGTACTTC. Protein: CASSYSRDLAKNIQYF.

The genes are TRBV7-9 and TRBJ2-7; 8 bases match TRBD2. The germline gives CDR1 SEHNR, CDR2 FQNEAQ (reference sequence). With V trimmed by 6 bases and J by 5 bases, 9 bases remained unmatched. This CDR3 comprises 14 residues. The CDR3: CASRLSGSGNEQYF. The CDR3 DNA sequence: TGTGCCAGCAGGTTGAGCGGGAGCGGAAACGAGCAGTACTTC.